This entry concerns a single T cell receptor beta chain. Its target antigen remains unknown. No clone much larger than this one lies a single base away; base qualities are absent. This sample was included in a study of cytomegalovirus exposure and HLA in healthy donors (dated by TCRdb to the late 2010s). The study in broad terms: According to an earlier analysis of 587 of the donors, about 179 million T cells yielded 90 million to 140 million unique TCR beta sequences and roughly 280 Gb of sequence data. About 280 gigabases of sequencing data and 70 million to 85 million unique TCR sequences were included in an early release covering around 650 HLA-typed donors. Among the approximately 420 genotyped donors, around 81% belonged to the genetic ancestry cluster associated with self-reported Caucasian donors. The study aimed to test whether signatures of past pathogen exposure could be identified by cataloging public T cell receptors. The T cell repertoires of around 730 subjects were profiled by immunosequencing and related to cytomegalovirus serostatus. In addition to the first cohort of around 670 subjects, a separate validation cohort of approximately 110 different subjects was used. High-throughput TCR immunosequencing, statistical association of individual TCRs with disease status, and machine learning were combined to predict cytomegalovirus infection status. To study patterns of TCR occurrence, a later analysis re-analyzed previously published TCR beta repertoires from under 750 donors and added high-resolution HLA genotyping. The later analysis used no new phenotypic data to find candidate immune exposures, relying instead on TCR beta sequences and their occurrence across donors. To decide whether each TCR beta V gene segment behaved as functional or pseudogenic, an earlier analysis of some 600 of the donors relied on high-throughput TCR beta sequencing. Alongside the repertoire data, information on donor age, sex, ethnicity and CMV serostatus was compiled. In a later genetic analysis, genome-wide SNP genotypes for about three fifths of the roughly 670 donors were used, and that subset was treated as a discovery cohort. Every repertoire in the discovery cohort had been generated on one and the same sequencing platform. Both class I and class II loci were covered by HLA typing, at four-digit resolution. Typing coverage varied by locus: roughly 629-640 donors for A, B, C, DRB1 and DQB1; roughly 520 for DQA1; more than 600 for DPA1; some 470 for DPB1. Roughly 5 DR-DQ haplotypes were handled as single units for association and clustering because linkage in the cohort was strong. Among roughly 400 genotyped donors of the cohort, an average of around 240,000 unique TCR beta nucleotide sequences was sequenced per donor, of which roughly 18% were non-productive.

CDR3 length: 14 amino acids, cysteine to phenylalanine. Here the CDR3 DNA is all that survives: 42 bases in frame from base 1. V loses 2 bases, J loses 3 bases, and the germline ends lie 10 bases apart. Taken from the germline V gene, the CDR1 and CDR2 loops are MNHEY and SVGAGI. The library was produced with the immunoSEQ multiplex PCR assay. For the multiplex PCR, a mixture combining 60 forward primers for TCR Vbeta segments and 13 reverse primers for TCR Jbeta segments was used. The CDR3 region of rearranged TCR beta genes was amplified from genomic DNA by a multiplex PCR assay. The Illumina HiSeq System was used to sequence the amplified TCR beta libraries as 87-base-pair reads. Regarding the original processing steps: A later analysis counted some 74 million unique TCR beta chains across the 666 repertoires, and some 11 million of these chains were shared by at least two donors. To remove PCR and sequencing errors, raw reads were error-corrected and collapsed into unique sequences using a nearest-neighbor algorithm that merged closely related sequences. Alignment of CDR3 sequences to IMGT reference sequences was used to assign V, D and J gene segments. For a sequence to be retained, at least a six-nucleotide match to both a V gene segment and a J gene segment was required. Rearrangements were called productive when the CDR3 lacked stop codons and stayed in frame with V and J; all others were non-productive. CDR3 was defined by IMGT convention, running from the second conserved V-encoded cysteine to the conserved J-encoded phenylalanine. The earlier analysis of 587 of the donors excluded sequences that lacked an unambiguous match to a single V gene segment. In an earlier analysis of around 590 of the donors, a V segment was called functional when productive rearrangements were above 56.7%, and segregating when the standard deviation between donors exceeded 5%. A statistical classification framework was built for diagnosing cytomegalovirus status from the catalog of TCR beta chain sequences. A later analysis assigned V and J genes by comparing TCR nucleotide sequences with IMGT/GENE-DB human TR gene sequences. Using the TCRdist pipeline, a later analysis assigned CDR3 sequences along with most-parsimonious VDJ recombination scenarios. In a later analysis, each TCR beta chain was defined by its CDR3 amino acid sequence together with its V-gene family, and reads lacking a unique V-gene family were excluded. In a later analysis, fewer than 650 highly shared, low-generation-probability nucleotide sequences were removed to address suspected cross-contamination and a sequencing artifact. A later analysis calculated a clonal expansion index for each public chain from normalized within-repertoire ranks of inferred template counts. In a later analysis, generation probabilities were computed using a VDJ recombination model fitted to out-of-frame rearrangements, and the results were checked against IGoR. Hypergeometric tests were used in a later analysis to score TCR-TCR, TCR-HLA and TCR-CMV co-occurrence, with a repertoire-size bias correction applied to the TCR pairs. False discovery rates were estimated in a later analysis by permuting HLA or CMV assignments 20 times. In a later analysis, co-occurring TCRs were grouped using DBSCAN, and TCRdist sequence similarity was added for clustering within HLA-allele-positive subsets. Co-occurrence clustering excluded repertoires with fewer than 30,000 or more than 120,000 public chains, plus five with anomalous nucleotide sharing. This is the immuneACCESS table as TCRdb keeps it, with only in-frame sequences that have V and J called. A part of the clones is gone; compared with another copy, unresolved V genes explain less than half, and the rest is unexplained. V and J calls and clone size are given by that table; D and trimming were obtained from the DNA. The table for this sample lists 150,000 to 200,000 clones; approximately 80% of them were counted only once. Around 4.5% of the sample rests with the top ten.

Beyond this particular receptor, the publication reports: In a later genetic analysis, fewer N-insertions in productive TCRs were reported among donors in an Asian-associated ancestry cluster than the roughly 700-donor mean. In vitro tests confirmed that a few of the cytomegalovirus-associated TCR beta chains recognize cytomegalovirus antigens. In a later analysis, the rate of TCR association differed among HLA loci, with DRB1 alleles having the most associated TCRs and HLA-C alleles having the fewest. It was suggested by the authors that the approach could potentially be generalized to other disease states and immunological phenotypes. In a later analysis, around 15,000 TCR beta sequences were associated with specific HLA alleles at a false discovery rate of 0.05. Some IMGT-functional V segments, including TRBV6-2 and TRBV6-3, could not be told apart with the 87-base-pair reads, so those segments were excluded. Roughly 17 rarely observed V segments, including chromosome 9 orphons, were excluded from the earlier analysis of some 590 of the donors because counts were too low. Most TCR sequences were observed very rarely across donors, whereas some public TCRs were present in many individuals. Roughly uniform sequencing depth across donors was assumed in presence/absence analyses, although this assumption may not hold. Correlated functional status among segregating V segments might be attributable to linkage disequilibrium, but an unknown experimental factor could not be ruled out. The cohort was sequenced for TCR beta chains only, and without alpha or paired-chain data the features that could be detected were limited. In a later analysis, several top co-occurrence clusters were reported to appear linked to parvovirus B19, influenza, CMV and Epstein-Barr virus. The study gave a list of 150 to 200 TCR beta chains associated with cytomegalovirus. V-gene and J-gene trimming of TCR beta chains was associated with a missense DCLRE1C variant in a later genetic analysis, and the association was replicated in an independent cohort. A later analysis found that HLA-associated TCR beta chains were more clonally expanded and had lower generation probabilities than equally common non-associated chains. The classifier was reported to diagnose cytomegalovirus status with high specificity and sensitivity in both the original cohort and the validation cohort. A later analysis found that most CMV-associated TCR beta chains appeared HLA-restricted, with HLA associations seemingly driven largely by CMV exposure. A further reported finding was that TCR beta sequences accurately predicted the HLA-A and HLA-B alleles for most subjects in the first cohort. In an earlier analysis of around 500 of the donors, most TCR beta V segments appeared in productive rearrangements about 90% or about 30% of the time, broadly matching IMGT annotations. Because HLA typing was missing for some donors at each locus, association tests included only the typed subset. When HLA alleles, especially DR and DQ, strongly co-occurred, attributing TCR associations to individual alleles was difficult. A cluster of highly shared sequence variants was judged likely to be a technical artifact of the sequencing pipeline. The only immune exposure information available for the cohort was CMV serostatus.

The cohort consisted of some 670 healthy bone marrow donors. At the time of sampling, all cohort members were nominally healthy, though unrecorded immune exposures were likely present. The donor was CMV seronegative and was included in the group of 352 seronegative cohort members. Every donor gave a peripheral blood sample, and the peripheral blood mononuclear cells from that sample were used for TCR beta sequencing. Genomic DNA was extracted from the blood cell samples with the Qiagen DNeasy Blood Extraction Kit. The sequence is built from TRBV6-5 and TRBJ1-2, and TRBD1 may be the D gene, going by 5 matching bases. The sequence came from a man aged 25-45 years in good health and CMV-seronegative. Input material: PBMCs. This receptor has the CDR3 CASSYVGGDYGYTF. The DNA is as follows: TGTGCCAGCAGTTACGTGGGAGGGGACTATGGCTACACCTTC.